This T cell receptor beta chain was captured by sequencing in a study of T cell repertoires in cytomegalovirus infection. Study-wide context: Both CMV infection and a matching HLA type were indicated by public TCR beta signatures.

MiXCR was run by TCRdb on the reads, yielding one entry per CDR3 protein. This sample yields around 70,000 distinct CDR3 sequences, of which approximately 3.6% are seen a single time; 22% belongs to the top ten. This clonotype came up many times. Its target is not known. CDR3 length equals 14 residues. The V and J ends lost 5 bases and 6 bases respectively, with 17 bases between them. Germline V CDR1 and CDR2: SGHVS, FNYEAQ. Study-wide results and limits: CMV-specific TCR beta clonotypes restricted by HLA-C were the ones dominating the ex vivo response. Identification of carriers of CMV plus the relevant HLA was performed using cumulative public TCR beta family frequency.

This TCR was sampled from a human donor in good health (CMV status not recorded). Some clones in this sample may be carry-over from other donors' samples. The V gene is TRBV7-6, the J gene TRBJ2-7; no clear D gene. The sequencing input was PBMCs. The CDR3 here is CASSPHRPPIEQYF. Written as DNA, the CDR3 is TGTGCCAGCAGCCCCCACCGCCCTCCTATCGAGCAGTACTTC.